This TCR beta chain appears in the sequencing data of a study of Ad26.COV2.S vaccination and SARS-CoV-2 variants. Study-wide background: The donor participated in the COV1001 trial, in its Ad26.COV2.S arm. Whole-study findings and limits: Greater spike-specific TCR breadth was seen in vaccine recipients than in placebo recipients. Overall T cell responses may have been underestimated by the analyses of TCR breadth and depth.

Data came from immunoSEQ multiplex PCR; TCRdb stores just in-frame clones and leaves some out. The sample shows 300,000 to 400,000 clones, around nine tenths of them seen only once. Stated treatment: around 19 received Ad26.COV2.S at low or high dose, single or two shots; several received placebo; per-sample allocation not given. Sampling occurred on day 63 after the first vaccine or placebo injection. Regarding this clone: What it binds is unknown.

The V and J ends lost 4 bases and 5 bases respectively, with 11 bases between them. This CDR3 has 13 amino acids. Germline loops: CDR1 LGHDT, CDR2 YNNKEL (reference sequence). The sequenced sample was peripheral blood, obtained in a trial of Ad26.COV2.S vaccine versus placebo. The chain employs TRBV3-1 (or the pseudogene TRBV3-2) and TRBJ1-2, with TRBD1 as a possible D gene (5 bases). This clonotype was obtained from a person aged 18-65 years who received the Ad26.COV2.S COVID-19 vaccine or a placebo. CDR3 coding DNA: TGTGCCAGCAGCCTGCCAGGGAGGTATGGCTACACCTTC. Amino acids: CASSLPGRYGYTF.